A single sample gave rise to the 8 T cell receptor beta chains below, sequenced in a study of cytomegalovirus exposure and HLA in healthy donors. The PCR used 60 Vbeta and 13 Jbeta primers. TCRdb's copy holds only in-frame clones and misses some; the assay was immunoSEQ multiplex PCR. This sample has about 110,000 clones, with over 60% found just once. Sequencing input: PBMCs. The receptors shown here come from a woman under 40 in good health and CMV-seronegative.

V is TRBV2 and J is TRBJ2-7, with D perhaps matching TRBD1 (6 bases). V was shortened by 6 bases and J by 4 bases, with 10 bases between the two germline ends. The length of the CDR3 is 12 residues. Germline lookup yields CDR1 SNHLY and CDR2 FYNNEI. CDR3 in DNA: TGTGCCAGCAGACCTACAGGGTACGAGCAGTACTTC. It is translated as CASRPTGYEQYF.

V and J are TRBV4-3 and TRBJ2-3, with a tentative D call TRBD1 (6 bases). The CDR3 is 18 residues long. Trimming shortened V by 0 bases and J by 2 bases, and 18 bases separated the two germline ends. Germline CDR1 reads LGHNA; CDR2 reads YSLEER. The CDR3 sequence: CASSQEVATGLITDTQYF. The DNA of the CDR3 is TGCGCCAGCAGCCAAGAAGTCGCAACAGGGCTTATCACAGATACGCAGTATTTT.

CDR3 residues: CASSFSGTGELFF. In nucleotides, the CDR3 is TGTGCCAGCAGTTTTTCCGGCACCGGGGAGCTGTTTTTT. The chain recombines TRBV7-2 with TRBJ2-2; D gene unclear. The CDR3 has 13 residues. The V gene lost 6 bases and the J gene lost 4 bases, with 9 bases spanning the gap. Looked up from germline, CDR1 is SGHTA and CDR2 is FQGNSA.

This clone was seen a single time. V gene TRBV5-4 combines with J gene TRBJ2-5; D may be TRBD1 (6 bases). CDR1 is SGHNT, CDR2 YYREEE, per germline (reference sequence). Trimming took off 4 bases at V and 7 bases at J, with 23 bases between the two ends. This CDR3 comprises 16 residues. CDR3 sequence: CASSPGESQGLGTQYF. CDR3 DNA sequence: TGTGCCAGCAGCCCCGGGGAATCGCAGGGGCTGGGGACCCAGTACTTC.

This chain joins TRBV4-2 and TRBJ1-6, with a tentative D call TRBD1 (5 bases). V lost 1 base, J lost 7 bases, and 8 bases lay in between. This CDR3 spans 14 amino acids. The germline V gene has CDR1 LGHNA and CDR2 YNFKEQ. This CDR3 reads CASSQGQTNSPLHF. CDR3 nucleotides: TGTGCCAGCAGCCAAGGACAGACAAATTCACCCCTCCACTTT.

J is TRBJ1-6 and V is TRBV30; 7 bases agree with TRBD1. This CDR3 has 14 amino acids. The germline V gene has CDR1 GTSNPN and CDR2 SVGIG (reference sequence). Trimming at V came to 1 base and at J to 7 bases, leaving 4 bases not matched to a gene. In DNA, the CDR3 is TGTGCCTGGAGTGCTGGACAGGAGAATTCACCCCTCCACTTT. It translates to CAWSAGQENSPLHF.

This chain links TRBV6-4 with TRBJ2-7, with 10 bases fitting TRBD1. The ends lost 4 bases at V and 1 base at J; junction bases unmatched: 7. This CDR3 contains 16 residues. CDR1 is MRHNA, CDR2 SNTAGT, per germline. The CDR3 spells CASSVRTGGESYEQYF. CDR3 nucleotide sequence: TGTGCCAGCAGTGTCCGGACAGGGGGGGAATCCTACGAGCAGTACTTC.

The chain employs TRBV6-5 and TRBJ2-1; the D gene is possibly TRBD1 (6 bases). Trimming cost V 0 bases and J 7 bases, with 16 bases left between them. Germline loops: CDR1 MNHEY, CDR2 SVGAGI. The CDR3 is 16 residues long. The CDR3 DNA is TGTGCCAGCAGTTACTCGATGAGTCAGGGGCAAAATGAGCAGTTCTTC. The encoded protein is CASSYSMSQGQNEQFF.